Presented here are 13 T cell receptor beta chains from one specimen sequenced in a study of radiation and T cells in renal cell carcinoma (dated by TCRdb to 2018 to 2021). Library generation was performed with the immunoSEQ multiplex PCR assay. TCRdb provides this immuneACCESS table in a form limited to in-frame rearrangements. Some clones are lacking; in checked studies, under half of them reflect an unresolved V gene, and why the rest are absent is not known. In this sample the table shows approximately 20,000 clones, roughly 64% of which occur a single time. Under 15% of the sample is taken by the ten largest. The time point label on this specimen signifies: tumor resected at nephrectomy. The intended sense of this specimen's treatment or condition label: 15 Gy SBRT to primary tumor, nephrectomy 4 weeks later. Here the sequenced sample was tumor tissue, taken from a patient whose treatment included radiotherapy and nephrectomy. Source of these receptors: a woman between 65 and 79 years old with renal cell carcinoma.

By proportion, this clone is medium-sized. The DNA for the CDR3 is TGTGCCAGTAGTATCGGACAGGGTAGCTCCTACAATGAGCAGTTCTTC. Translation: CASSIGQGSSYNEQFF. This chain uses TRBV19 with TRBJ2-1; 8 positions agree with TRBD1. The CDR3 runs to 16 residues. V dropped 3 bases and J dropped 0; count of bases not matched to a gene: 4. In germline, CDR1 is LNHDA, CDR2 SQIVND (reference sequence).

This clone is a singleton in its sample. The chain employs TRBV5-6 and TRBJ1-3; D ambiguous. CDR3 length: 17 amino acids. Germline V gene lookup returns CDR1 SGHDT and CDR2 YYEEEE. V lost 4 bases and J 0 bases, leaving 17 bases between the germline ends. This CDR3 is CASSPTVGYFSGNTIYF. The CDR3 coding sequence is TGTGCCAGCAGCCCGACGGTCGGGTACTTCTCTGGAAACACCATATATTTT.

The chain couples TRBV19 to TRBJ2-7; D uncertain. The CDR3 spans 13 residues. In germline, CDR1 is LNHDA, CDR2 SQIVND (reference sequence). V shed 3 bases and J shed 0 bases, with 6 bases lying between them. The CDR3 loop reads CASSIGSSYEQYF. The CDR3 nucleotides read TGTGCCAGTAGTATTGGAAGCTCCTACGAGCAGTACTTC.

Only a few counts were recorded for this clone. The chain has TRBV5-1 and TRBJ2-1; 11 positions match TRBD2. The J segment lost 7 bases and the V segment lost 0 bases, leaving 0 bases of the junction unmatched. The length of the CDR3 is 14 residues. Germline lookup yields CDR1 SGHRS and CDR2 YFSETQ. The CDR3 DNA is TGCGCCAGCAGCTTGGGGACTAGCGGGAATGAGCAGTTCTTC. It yields the protein CASSLGTSGNEQFF.

This clone was counted a few times. The chain links TRBV28 to TRBJ2-1, with a tentative D call TRBD1 (6 bases). The CDR3 has 15 amino acids. Trimming stripped 6 bases from V and 2 bases from J, with 14 bases between. CDR1 and CDR2 from the germline V gene are MDHEN and SYDVKM. The CDR3 DNA reads TGTGCCAGCAGACCGGGACAATTGACCTACAATGAGCAGTTCTTC. It is translated as CASRPGQLTYNEQFF. The variable domain in full, with the rest retrieved from reference TRBV28 and TRBJ2-1, is DVKVTQSSRYLVKRTGEKVFLECVQDMDHENMFWYRQDPGLGLRLIYFSYDVKMKEKGDIPEGYSVSREKKERFSLILESASTNQTSMYLCASRPGQLTYNEQFFGPGTRLTVL.

By proportion, this clone is medium-sized. The chain is built from TRBV5-1 and TRBJ1-6; 12 bases map to TRBD1. Losses at the gene ends were 2 bases for V and 9 bases for J; bases not matched to a gene: 12. The CDR3 totals 18 residues. Germline CDR1 SGHRS, CDR2 YFSETQ. In DNA, the CDR3 is TGCGCCAGCAGCTTAAGAGCTTCCGGGACAGGGGGCTTTTCACCCCTCCACTTT. This encodes CASSLRASGTGGFSPLHF.

This chain links TRBV10-2 with TRBJ2-7, with 7 bases fitting TRBD2. The junction had 5 bases not matched to a gene; V was cut back by 7 bases and J by 2 bases. Per the germline V gene, CDR1 is WSHSY and CDR2 is SAAADI. The CDR3 is 13 residues long. CDR3 region: CASMFGTTYEQYF. CDR3 bases: TGCGCCAGCATGTTCGGGACTACCTACGAGCAGTACTTC.

This clone was counted only a few times. This chain connects TRBV5-1 to TRBJ2-3, with D unresolved. Germline CDR1 is SGHRS and CDR2 is YFSETQ. Deletions cut 0 bases from V and 3 bases from J, with 8 bases between. The CDR3 spans 14 residues. CDR3 in amino acids: CASSLDQRTDTQYF. For the CDR3, the DNA is TGCGCCAGCAGCTTGGATCAGAGAACAGATACGCAGTATTTT.

The chain couples TRBV6-6 to TRBJ2-3; D is perhaps TRBD1 or TRBD2 (6 bases each). V was trimmed by 0 bases and J by 4 bases, leaving 14 bases between them. The CDR3 is 16 amino acids. CDR1 MNHNY and CDR2 SVGAGI come from the germline V gene (reference sequence). The CDR3 coding sequence is TGTGCCAGCAGTTACTCGGATGTGGGGGGCGCAGATACGCAGTATTTT. This sequence encodes CASSYSDVGGADTQYF.

V usage is TRBV9 and J usage is TRBJ2-7, with unresolved D. Germline CDR1 reads SGDLS; CDR2 reads YYNGEE. CDR3 length: 12 amino acids. V was trimmed by 2 bases and J by 7 bases, leaving 10 bases between them. As DNA, the CDR3 is TGTGCCAGCAGCGTGCTGGGTGGGGAGCAGTACTTC. It yields the protein CASSVLGGEQYF.

The chain employs TRBV5-1 and TRBJ1-6, with 7 bases matching TRBD1. From germline, CDR1 is SGHRS and CDR2 YFSETQ. Losses at the gene ends were 1 base for V and 8 bases for J; bases not matched to a gene: 12. The CDR3 is 17 residues long. The CDR3 DNA reads as TGCGCCAGCAGCTTGTACCCCCCAGGGGGAAGGGATTCACCCCTCCACTTT. Translated, it gives CASSLYPPGGRDSPLHF. The full variable domain, its missing parts supplied by reference TRBV5-1 and TRBJ1-6, is KAGVTQTPRYLIKTRGQQVTLSCSPISGHRSVSWYQQTPGQGLQFLFEYFSETQRNKGNFPGRFSGRQFSNSRSEMNVSTLELGDSALYLCASSLYPPGGRDSPLHFGNGTRLTVT.

This clone came up a few times. The chain uses TRBV19 and TRBJ2-7, with D hard to call. Looked up from germline, CDR1 is LNHDA and CDR2 is SQIVND (reference sequence). Trimming took off 4 bases at V and 3 bases at J, with 10 bases between the two ends. The CDR3 loop spans 13 amino acids. CDR3 nucleotide sequence: TGTGCCAGTAGTACCCAGACATTCTACGAGCAGTACTTC. Its protein is CASSTQTFYEQYF. Together with reference TRBV19 and TRBJ2-7, the CDR3 gives the full variable domain: DGGITQSPKYLFRKEGQNVTLSCEQNLNHDAMYWYRQDPGQGLRLIYYSQIVNDFQKGDIAEGYSVSREKKESFPLTVTSAQKNPTAFYLCASSTQTFYEQYFGPGTRLTVT.

This chain joins TRBV9 and TRBJ1-2, with D perhaps TRBD1 (5 bases). Germline V gives CDR1 SGDLS, CDR2 YYNGEE. Trimming pared 2 bases from V and 0 bases from J, leaving 8 bases between. The CDR3 contains 14 residues. CDR3 in DNA: TGTGCCAGCAGCGTGGGGGGTCCTAACTATGGCTACACCTTC. Amino acids: CASSVGGPNYGYTF.